This note documents a single TCR beta chain sequence. The antigen remains unidentified. The CDR3 extends over 14 amino acids. CDR1 is LNHDA and CDR2 is SQIVND in the germline V gene (reference sequence). After removal of 5 bases from V and 6 bases from J, the junction contained 8 bases not matched to a gene. The data are from a study of CD4+ T cells in melanoma. Notes on the study in general: Reportedly, melanoma neoantigen-specific CD4+ T cells showed varied differentiation states.

The protocol was immunoSEQ multiplex PCR, while the TCRdb copy is restricted to in-frame clones and leaves out a portion. The repertoire holds roughly 10,000 clones, around 70% seen once, with around 15% in the top ten. The rearrangement links TRBV19 to TRBJ1-2; 8 bases align to TRBD1. This clonotype was obtained from a human donor with melanoma. Sequencing was carried out using cells from a culture (not recorded whether cultured in vitro). CDR3 sequence reads: CASSDTGGSDGYTF. As DNA, the CDR3 is TGTGCCAGTAGTGATACAGGGGGATCTGATGGCTACACCTTC.